This T cell receptor beta chain was obtained from a study of blood T cell repertoires in COVID-19 (dated by TCRdb to about 2020). With regard to the full study: The collaborator samples originated in the United States, Italy and Spain and spanned the acute and convalescent phases of COVID-19. Sample metadata almost always included a de-identified subject ID, COVID-19 status, age in years and sex. Deeply sampled blood TCRbeta repertoires from subjects exposed to, actively infected with, or recovered from COVID-19 were included in the dataset. The repertoires were released in a freely available public database meant as a resource for research on the immune response to SARS-CoV-2. The samples were drawn from two sources: the first 160 participants of the ongoing ImmuneRACE study, and 1,200 or so subjects contributed by 6 global collaborators. Where HLA class I and class II types were available, the types were taken from metadata supplied by the sample provider, not from assay-based typing. The prospective study material was composed of cDNA or gDNA derived from T cells, B-cell-depleted T cells, or PBMCs. The paper as a whole reports these results and caveats: How much clinical and demographic metadata was included differed by source and by participant, and the metadata was provided uncurated.

Whole blood was collected in K2EDTA tubes by collaborating institutions according to the institutions' own protocols. For TCRbeta analysis, collaborator samples were shipped as frozen whole blood, as isolated PBMCs, or as DNA extracted from either sample type. This clone has only a few counts. Its recognized antigen is unknown. It has no much larger one-base neighbor in the sample; base qualities were not kept. The immunoSEQ Assay, a bias-controlled multiplex PCR, was used to amplify TCRbeta CDR3 regions from genomic DNA. As for the authors' bioinformatics: Within the assay, amplification of reference gene primers was used to estimate how many nucleated cells each sample contained. Sequence reads were collapsed and filtered to measure the absolute abundance of every unique TCRbeta CDR3 rearrangement. For each sample, productive Simpson clonality was calculated as the square root of Simpson's diversity index over productive rearrangements. TCRdb re-hosts the immuneACCESS table, in-frame sequences only. Its copies lack some clones; in the studies checked, an unresolved V gene accounts for under half of them, and the cause for the rest is not known. The V and J calls and clone size were taken over from that table, and D and trimming were inferred from the DNA. The sample yields 280,000 or so clones; approximately 90% were counted once. Together, the top ten hold around 12% of the sample.

At the junction V is shortened by 5 bases and J by 3 bases, with 25 bases in between. Inclusive of the bounding cysteine and phenylalanine, the CDR3 is 18 residues long. Only CDR3 DNA remains: 54 bases, in frame from the first base. CDR1 SGHTA and CDR2 FQGNSA are derived from the germline V gene. The receptor chain draws on TRBV7-2 and TRBJ1-2; no D gene call is confident. The clonotype was recovered from a woman aged 60 to 75 with acute or convalescent COVID-19. Material for sequencing was peripheral blood. The bases are TGTGCCAGCAGCCATCTGTCGTTTAGGGAGAACGGCGACTATGGCTACACCTTC. It codes for CASSHLSFRENGDYGYTF.